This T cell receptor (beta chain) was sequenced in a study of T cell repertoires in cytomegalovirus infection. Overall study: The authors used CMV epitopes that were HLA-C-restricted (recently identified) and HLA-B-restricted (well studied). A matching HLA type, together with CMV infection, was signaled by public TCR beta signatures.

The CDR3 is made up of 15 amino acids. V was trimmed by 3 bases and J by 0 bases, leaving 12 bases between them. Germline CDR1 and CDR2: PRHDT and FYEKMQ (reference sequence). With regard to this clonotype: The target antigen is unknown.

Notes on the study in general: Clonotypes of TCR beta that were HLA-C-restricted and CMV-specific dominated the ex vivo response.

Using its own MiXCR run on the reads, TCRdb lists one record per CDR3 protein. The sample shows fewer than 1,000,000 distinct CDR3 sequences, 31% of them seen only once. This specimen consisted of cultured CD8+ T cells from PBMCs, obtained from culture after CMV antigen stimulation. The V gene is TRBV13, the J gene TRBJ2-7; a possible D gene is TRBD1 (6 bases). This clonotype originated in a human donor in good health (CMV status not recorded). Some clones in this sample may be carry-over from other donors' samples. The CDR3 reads CASSFSRGSSYEQYF. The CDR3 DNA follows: TGTGCCAGCAGCTTCTCCAGGGGTAGCTCCTACGAGCAGTACTTC.